This T cell receptor (beta chain) appears in the sequencing data of a study of breast tumors, draining lymph nodes, adjacent tissues. Notes on the study in general: Compared with lymph nodes, tumors were less diverse; compared with nontumor tissue, more. That most tumor T cells come from lymph nodes remained unproven.

This clonotype was recorded many times. Its target is not known. The CDR3 is made up of 12 amino acids. The germline V gene has CDR1 MNHEY and CDR2 SMNVEV (reference sequence). Trimming took off 11 bases at V and 11 bases at J, with 16 bases between the two ends. Samples came from axillary lymph nodes draining the breast cancer. TCRdb re-derived calls from the multiplex PCR reads in MiXCR, one entry per CDR3 protein. The data contain approximately 180,000 distinct CDR3 sequences, 33% of them seen just once; the ten biggest clones take up 3% to 4.5%. The material sequenced was axillary lymph node tissue. The chain employs TRBV27 and TRBJ1-6; D call uncertain. The sequence derives from a female donor with breast cancer. Some clones in this sample may be carry-over from other donors' samples. CDR3 sequence (DNA): TGTGCCGGCCCTCATCCCGGCCCACCCCTCCACTTT. Translating gives CAGPHPGPPLHF.